Listed here are 6 T cell receptor beta chains from one sample, sequenced in a study of T cells in Graves' hyperthyroidism and ophthalmopathy. TCR beta CDR3 regions were amplified from RNA transcripts. First-round RT-PCR of the TCR CDR3 relied on the HTBI primer set. TCRdb called the multiplex PCR reads again in MiXCR, with one record for every CDR3 protein. Of around 700,000 distinct CDR3 sequences in the sample, around 19% were seen once. Source material: blood. The receptor source for this set is a woman between 45 and 65 years old with Graves' hyperthyroidism that later progressed to Graves' ophthalmopathy.

This clonotype came up many times. V gene TRBV5-1 combines with J gene TRBJ1-1, with 8 bases that match TRBD1. Germline V CDR1 and CDR2: SGHRS, YFSETQ. The CDR3 is made up of 15 amino acids. Losses at the gene ends were 3 bases for V and 1 base for J; bases not matched to a gene: 5. As DNA, the CDR3 is TGCGCCAGCAGCTGGTCCCAGGGGGCGAACACTGAAGCTTTCTTT. Encoded protein: CASSWSQGANTEAFF.

This clonotype was observed a handful of times. V and J are TRBV29-1 and TRBJ2-5; unclear D gene. The V end was cut by 6 bases, the J end by 5 bases, with 13 bases between. CDR1 is SQVTM and CDR2 is ANQGSEA in the germline V gene. The CDR3 spans 12 residues. The CDR3 DNA reads TGCAGCGTAGCCGAGTTCCCCGAGACCCAGTACTTC. This sequence encodes CSVAEFPETQYF.

The table lists this clonotype with many counts. The V and J genes are TRBV6-2 or TRBV6-3 and TRBJ1-1; D is ambiguous. The CDR3 runs 16 residues. Trimming removed 0 bases from V and 0 bases from J, with 11 bases in between. CDR1 and CDR2 from the germline V gene are MNHEY and SVGEGT. The CDR3 region is CASSYSIASLNTEAFF. The CDR3 nucleotides read TGTGCCAGCAGTTACTCAATAGCCAGCTTGAACACTGAAGCTTTCTTT.

Comments on this clonotype: Given a much more abundant clone one base away, this may be a read error. The chain links TRBV12-3 or TRBV12-4 to TRBJ1-5; D unclear. V dropped 3 bases and J dropped 3 bases, with 12 bases sitting between them. The CDR3 loop spans 15 amino acids. The CDR3 sequence is CASSLAGYTNQPQHF. In DNA, the CDR3 is TGTGCCAGCAGTTTGGCTGGGTATACCAATCAGCCCCAGCATTTT.

The chain has TRBV20-1 and TRBJ1-2; tentative D call: TRBD1 (6 bases). CDR3 size: 15 residues. CDR1 and CDR2 from the germline V gene are DFQATT and SNEGSKA (reference sequence). V shed 0 bases and J shed 3 bases, with 14 bases lying between them. The CDR3 DNA reads as TGCAGTGCTAGAGAGGAGAGGGGGTCTTACTATGGCTACACCTTC. Its protein product is CSAREERGSYYGYTF.

The CDR3 coding sequence is TGTGCCAGTAGTCCGCCTATACCGGGACCTAAGCAGTTCTTC. It is translated as CASSPPIPGPKQFF. This chain uses TRBV19 with TRBJ2-1; D possibly uses TRBD1 or TRBD2 (5 bases each). The CDR3 runs 14 residues. The V end was cut by 5 bases, the J end by 11 bases, with 19 bases between. The germline V gene has CDR1 LNHDA and CDR2 SQIVND (reference sequence).